This is a list of T cell receptor beta chains from one sample in a study of PD-1 blockade in classical Hodgkin lymphoma. Profiled with immunoSEQ multiplex PCR; TCRdb holds only in-frame clones, not every one. The table records about 16,000 clones, roughly 66% of them present only once. Sequenced here: peripheral blood mononuclear cells (PBMCs), sampled at baseline. The receptors shown here come from a human donor with classical Hodgkin lymphoma. Each CDR3 is given with its conserved first and last residue. A D gene is named only where the DNA matches it firmly.

V gene: TRBV27
D gene: NA
J gene: TRBJ1-4
CDR3 protein: CASSLALSQGEKLFF

V gene: TRBV7-8
D gene: TRBD2
J gene: TRBJ2-3
CDR3 protein: CASSLEIGGRGTDTQYF

V gene: TRBV28
D gene: NA
J gene: TRBJ2-7
CDR3 protein: CASSETGSYEQYF

V gene: TRBV28
D gene: NA
J gene: TRBJ2-1
CDR3 protein: CASSFLATDGNNEQFF

V gene: TRBV18
D gene: TRBD1
J gene: TRBJ2-7
CDR3 protein: CASSPPPGTGEYEQYF

V gene: TRBV19
D gene: NA
J gene: TRBJ1-5
CDR3 protein: CASSIVPAGQPQHF

V gene: TRBV14
D gene: TRBD2
J gene: TRBJ2-7
CDR3 protein: CASSQGLGLADEQYF

V gene: TRBV5-1
D gene: NA
J gene: TRBJ2-5
CDR3 protein: CASSFSGQETQYF

V gene: TRBV29-1
D gene: TRBD2
J gene: TRBJ2-1
CDR3 protein: CSGTSGSYNEQFF

V gene: TRBV4-1
D gene: NA
J gene: TRBJ2-7
CDR3 protein: CASSQDASRSYEQYF

V gene: TRBV7-2
D gene: NA
J gene: TRBJ1-1
CDR3 protein: CASSLYLGGDTEAFF

V gene: TRBV7-9
D gene: TRBD1
J gene: TRBJ2-5
CDR3 protein: CASRFGQAQETQYF

V gene: TRBV9
D gene: NA
J gene: TRBJ2-5
CDR3 protein: CASSAGPGRETQYF

V gene: TRBV9
D gene: NA
J gene: TRBJ2-2
CDR3 protein: CASSAPAGTGELFF

V gene: TRBV11-2
D gene: TRBD1
J gene: TRBJ1-2
CDR3 protein: CASRGTAYGYTF

V gene: TRBV28
D gene: TRBD2
J gene: TRBJ2-7
CDR3 protein: CASSVRLASYEQYF

V gene: TRBV5-6
D gene: NA
J gene: TRBJ1-4
CDR3 protein: CASSLGRSEKLFF

V gene: TRBV7-9
D gene: TRBD1
J gene: TRBJ2-7
CDR3 protein: CASSLGTGPYEQYF